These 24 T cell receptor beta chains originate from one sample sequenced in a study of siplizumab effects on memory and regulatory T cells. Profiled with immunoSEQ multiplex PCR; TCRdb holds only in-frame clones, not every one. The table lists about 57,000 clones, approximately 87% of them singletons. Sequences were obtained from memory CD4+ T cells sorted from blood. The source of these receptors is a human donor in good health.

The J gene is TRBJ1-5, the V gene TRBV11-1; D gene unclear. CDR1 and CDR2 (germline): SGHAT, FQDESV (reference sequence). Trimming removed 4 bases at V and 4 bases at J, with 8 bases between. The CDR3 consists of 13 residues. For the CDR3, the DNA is TGTGCCAGCAGCTCCGAAGAAAATCAGCCCCAGCATTTT. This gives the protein CASSSEENQPQHF.

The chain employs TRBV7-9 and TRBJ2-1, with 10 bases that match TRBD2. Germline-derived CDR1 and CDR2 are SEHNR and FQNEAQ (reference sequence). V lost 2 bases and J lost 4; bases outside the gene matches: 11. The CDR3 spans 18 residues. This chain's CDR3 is CASSLTSRLAGLYNEQFF. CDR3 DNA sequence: TGTGCCAGCAGCTTAACCTCGAGACTAGCGGGTCTTTACAATGAGCAGTTCTTC.

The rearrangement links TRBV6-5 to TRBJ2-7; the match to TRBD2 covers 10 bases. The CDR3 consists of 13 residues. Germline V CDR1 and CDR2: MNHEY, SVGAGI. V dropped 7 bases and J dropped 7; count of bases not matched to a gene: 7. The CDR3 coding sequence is TGTGCCAGCATAAGCGGGAGGGGCGGAGAGCAGTACTTC. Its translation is CASISGRGGEQYF.

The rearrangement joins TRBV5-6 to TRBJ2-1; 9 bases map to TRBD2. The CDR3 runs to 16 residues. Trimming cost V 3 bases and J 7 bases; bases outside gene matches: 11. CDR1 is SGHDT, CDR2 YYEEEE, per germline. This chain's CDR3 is CASSSLLAGAGNEQFF. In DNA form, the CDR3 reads TGTGCCAGCAGCTCCCTCTTAGCGGGAGCAGGGAATGAGCAGTTCTTC.

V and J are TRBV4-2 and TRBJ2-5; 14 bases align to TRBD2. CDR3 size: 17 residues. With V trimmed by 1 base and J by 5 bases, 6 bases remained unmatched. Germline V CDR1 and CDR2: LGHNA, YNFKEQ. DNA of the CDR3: TGTGCCAGCAGCCAAGGTGGGACTAGCGGGAGAGTTGAGACCCAGTACTTC. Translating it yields CASSQGGTSGRVETQYF.

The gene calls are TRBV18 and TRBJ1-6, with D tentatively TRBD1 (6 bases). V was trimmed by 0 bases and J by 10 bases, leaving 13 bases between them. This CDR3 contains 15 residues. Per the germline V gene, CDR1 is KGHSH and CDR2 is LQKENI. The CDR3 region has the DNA TGTGCCAGCTCACCACCGATCCTACAGGGATCACCCCTCCACTTT. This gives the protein CASSPPILQGSPLHF.

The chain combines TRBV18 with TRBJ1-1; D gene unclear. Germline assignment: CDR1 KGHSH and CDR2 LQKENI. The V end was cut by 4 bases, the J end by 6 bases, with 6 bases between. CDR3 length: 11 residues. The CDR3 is CASSRDSEAFF. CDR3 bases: TGTGCCAGCTCACGGGATTCTGAAGCTTTCTTT.

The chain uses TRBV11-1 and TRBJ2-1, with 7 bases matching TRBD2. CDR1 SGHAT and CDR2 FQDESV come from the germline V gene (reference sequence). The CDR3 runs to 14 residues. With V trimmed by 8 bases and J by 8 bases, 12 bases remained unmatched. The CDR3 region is CASQSGGAGHEQFF. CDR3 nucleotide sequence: TGTGCCAGCCAGAGTGGGGGAGCGGGGCATGAGCAGTTCTTC. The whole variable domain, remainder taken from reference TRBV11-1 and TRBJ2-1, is EAEVAQSPRYKITEKSQAVAFWCDPISGHATLYWYRQILGQGPELLVQFQDESVVDDSQLPKDRFSAERLKGVDSTLKIQPAELGDSAMYLCASQSGGAGHEQFFGPGTRLTVL.

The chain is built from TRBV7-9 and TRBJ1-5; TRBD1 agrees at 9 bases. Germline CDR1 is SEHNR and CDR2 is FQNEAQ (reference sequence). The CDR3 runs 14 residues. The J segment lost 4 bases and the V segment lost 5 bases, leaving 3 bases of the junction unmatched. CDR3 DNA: TGTGCCAGCAGCCTCGACAGGGGGAATCAGCCCCAGCATTTT. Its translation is CASSLDRGNQPQHF.

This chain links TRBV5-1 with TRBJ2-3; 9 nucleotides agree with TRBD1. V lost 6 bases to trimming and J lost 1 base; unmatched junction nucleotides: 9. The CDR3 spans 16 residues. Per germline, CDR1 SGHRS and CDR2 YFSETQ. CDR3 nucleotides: TGCGCCAGCACCCCGAAAACAGGGGGCGGCACAGATACGCAGTATTTT. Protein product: CASTPKTGGGTDTQYF.

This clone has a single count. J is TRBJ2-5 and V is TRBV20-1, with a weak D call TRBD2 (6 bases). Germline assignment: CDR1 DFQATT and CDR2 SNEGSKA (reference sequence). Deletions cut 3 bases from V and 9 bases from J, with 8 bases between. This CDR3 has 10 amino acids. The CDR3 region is CSASGGAQYF. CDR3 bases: TGCAGTGCTAGCGGCGGGGCCCAGTACTTC.

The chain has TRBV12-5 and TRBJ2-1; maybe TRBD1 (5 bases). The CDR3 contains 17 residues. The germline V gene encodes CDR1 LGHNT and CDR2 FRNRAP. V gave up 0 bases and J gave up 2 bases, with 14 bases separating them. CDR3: CASGLVLSGRTYNEQFF. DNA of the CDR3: TGTGCTAGTGGTTTGGTACTTTCAGGGCGAACCTACAATGAGCAGTTCTTC. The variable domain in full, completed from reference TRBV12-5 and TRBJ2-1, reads DARVTQTPRHKVTEMGQEVTMRCQPILGHNTVFWYRQTMMQGLELLAYFRNRAPLDDSGMPKDRFSAEMPDATLATLKIQPSEPRDSAVYFCASGLVLSGRTYNEQFFGPGTRLTVL.

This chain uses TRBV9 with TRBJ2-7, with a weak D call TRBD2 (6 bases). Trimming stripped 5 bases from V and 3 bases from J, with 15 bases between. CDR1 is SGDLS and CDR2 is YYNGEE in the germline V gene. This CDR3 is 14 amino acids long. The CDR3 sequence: CASSMGQGGYEQYF. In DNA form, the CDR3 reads TGTGCCAGCAGTATGGGTCAGGGAGGCTACGAGCAGTACTTC.

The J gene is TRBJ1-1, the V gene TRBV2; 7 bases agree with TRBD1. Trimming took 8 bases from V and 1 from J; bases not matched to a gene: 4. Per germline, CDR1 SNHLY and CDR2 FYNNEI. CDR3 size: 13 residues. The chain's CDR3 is CASGGQENTEAFF. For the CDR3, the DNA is TGTGCCAGCGGTGGACAGGAGAACACTGAAGCTTTCTTT.

DNA for the CDR3: TGTGCCAGCAGCTTTTCCACAGGGCTTAACTATGGCTACACCTTC. It yields the protein CASSFSTGLNYGYTF. The V and J genes are TRBV7-2 and TRBJ1-2; TRBD1 is a possible D gene (6 bases). Trimming cost V 3 bases and J 1 base, with 12 bases left between them. Germline lookup yields CDR1 SGHTA and CDR2 FQGNSA. The CDR3 is 15 residues long.

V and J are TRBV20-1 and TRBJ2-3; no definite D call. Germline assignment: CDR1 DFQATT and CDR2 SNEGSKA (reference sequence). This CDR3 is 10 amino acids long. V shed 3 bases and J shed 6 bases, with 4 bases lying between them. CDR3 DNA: TGCAGTGCTAGGGTGGATACGCAGTATTTT. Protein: CSARVDTQYF.

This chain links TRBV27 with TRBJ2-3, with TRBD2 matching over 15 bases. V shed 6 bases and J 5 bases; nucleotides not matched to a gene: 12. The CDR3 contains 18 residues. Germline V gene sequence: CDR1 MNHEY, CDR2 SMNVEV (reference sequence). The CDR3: CASRTNAGTSGRIDTQYF. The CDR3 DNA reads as TGTGCCAGCAGAACAAACGCCGGGACTAGCGGGAGGATAGATACGCAGTATTTT.

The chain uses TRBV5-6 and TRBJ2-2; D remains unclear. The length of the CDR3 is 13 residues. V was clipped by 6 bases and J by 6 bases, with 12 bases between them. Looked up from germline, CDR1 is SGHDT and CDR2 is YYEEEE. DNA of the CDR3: TGTGCCAGCACCTACAGCAAGGCCGGGGAGCTGTTTTTT. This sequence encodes CASTYSKAGELFF.

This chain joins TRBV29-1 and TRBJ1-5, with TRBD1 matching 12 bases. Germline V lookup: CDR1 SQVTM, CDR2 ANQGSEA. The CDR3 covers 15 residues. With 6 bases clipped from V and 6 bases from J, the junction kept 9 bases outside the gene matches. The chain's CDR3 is CSVATGTGGGQPQHF. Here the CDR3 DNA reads TGCAGCGTCGCAACCGGGACAGGGGGCGGTCAGCCCCAGCATTTT.

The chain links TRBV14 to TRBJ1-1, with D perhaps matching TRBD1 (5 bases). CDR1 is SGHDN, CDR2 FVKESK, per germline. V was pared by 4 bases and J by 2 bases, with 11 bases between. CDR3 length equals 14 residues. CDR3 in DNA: TGTGCCAGCAGCCGACAGAGCTTCAACACTGAAGCTTTCTTT. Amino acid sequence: CASSRQSFNTEAFF.

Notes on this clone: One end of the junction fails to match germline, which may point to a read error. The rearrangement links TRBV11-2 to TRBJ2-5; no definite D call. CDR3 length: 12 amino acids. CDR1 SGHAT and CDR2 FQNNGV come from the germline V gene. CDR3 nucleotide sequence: TGTGCCAGCAGCTTAGGGCAAGGGACCCAGTACTTC. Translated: CASSLGQGTQYF.

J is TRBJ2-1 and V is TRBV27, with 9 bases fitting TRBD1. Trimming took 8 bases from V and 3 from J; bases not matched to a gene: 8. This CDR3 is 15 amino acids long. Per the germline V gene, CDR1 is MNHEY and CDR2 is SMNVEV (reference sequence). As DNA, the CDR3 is TGTGCCAGCGTATTCCGGGACAGGGACTACAATGAGCAGTTCTTC. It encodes CASVFRDRDYNEQFF.

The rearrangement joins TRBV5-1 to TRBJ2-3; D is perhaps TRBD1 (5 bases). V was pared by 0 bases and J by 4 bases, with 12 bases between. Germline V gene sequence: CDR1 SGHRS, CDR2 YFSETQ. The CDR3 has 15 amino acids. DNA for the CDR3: TGCGCCAGCAGCTTGGAGGGGCACCAGTCAGATACGCAGTATTTT. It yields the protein CASSLEGHQSDTQYF.

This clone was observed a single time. The CDR3 reads CASSGGDRNNYGYTF. The CDR3, as DNA: TGTGCCAGCAGCGGGGGGGACAGAAACAACTATGGCTACACCTTC. This chain joins TRBV9 and TRBJ1-2; TRBD1 aligns across 7 bases. V dropped 3 bases and J dropped 2; count of bases not matched to a gene: 7. The CDR3 loop spans 15 amino acids. From germline, CDR1 is SGDLS and CDR2 YYNGEE.